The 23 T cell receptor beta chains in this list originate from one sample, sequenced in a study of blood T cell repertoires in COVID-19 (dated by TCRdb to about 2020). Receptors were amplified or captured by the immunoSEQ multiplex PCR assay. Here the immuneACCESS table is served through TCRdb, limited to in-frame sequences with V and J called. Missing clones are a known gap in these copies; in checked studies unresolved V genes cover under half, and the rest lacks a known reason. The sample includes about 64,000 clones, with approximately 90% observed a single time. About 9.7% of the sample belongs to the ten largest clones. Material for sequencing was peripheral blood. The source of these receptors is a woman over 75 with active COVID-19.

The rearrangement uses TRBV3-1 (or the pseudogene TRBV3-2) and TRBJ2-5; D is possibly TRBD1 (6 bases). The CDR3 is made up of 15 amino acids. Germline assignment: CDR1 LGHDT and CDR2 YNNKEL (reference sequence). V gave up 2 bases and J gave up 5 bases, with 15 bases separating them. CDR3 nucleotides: TGTGCCAGCAGCCAAAACAGGGTAGCTCCGGAGACCCAGTACTTC. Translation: CASSQNRVAPETQYF.

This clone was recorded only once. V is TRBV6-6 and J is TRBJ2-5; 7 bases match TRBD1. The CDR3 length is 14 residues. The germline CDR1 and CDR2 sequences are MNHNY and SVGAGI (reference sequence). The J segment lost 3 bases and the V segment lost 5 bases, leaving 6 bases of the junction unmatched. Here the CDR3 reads CASSRTGDKETQYF. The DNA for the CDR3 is TGTGCCAGCAGTAGGACAGGCGATAAAGAGACCCAGTACTTC.

CDR3 bases: TGTGCCAGCAGCCCAACTAGCGTCAGAGAAGAGACCCAGTACTTC. It specifies CASSPTSVREETQYF. This rearrangement joins TRBV11-2 to TRBJ2-5; 7 bases line up with TRBD2. Germline V gives CDR1 SGHAT, CDR2 FQNNGV. The CDR3 is 15 amino acids. Germline trimming cut 5 bases from V and 3 bases from J; bases unmatched to any gene: 9. Supplemented by reference TRBV11-2 and TRBJ2-5, the full variable domain reads EAGVAQSPRYKIIEKRQSVAFWCNPISGHATLYWYQQILGQGPKLLIQFQNNGVVDDSQLPKDRFSAERLKGVDSTLKIQPAKLEDSAVYLCASSPTSVREETQYFGPGTRLLVL.

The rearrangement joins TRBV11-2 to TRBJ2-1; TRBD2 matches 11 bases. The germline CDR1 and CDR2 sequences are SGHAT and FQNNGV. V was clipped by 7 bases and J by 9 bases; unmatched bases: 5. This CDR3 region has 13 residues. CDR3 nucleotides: TGTGCCAGCACCCTAGCGGGAGGCGGTGAGCAGTTCTTC. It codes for CASTLAGGGEQFF.

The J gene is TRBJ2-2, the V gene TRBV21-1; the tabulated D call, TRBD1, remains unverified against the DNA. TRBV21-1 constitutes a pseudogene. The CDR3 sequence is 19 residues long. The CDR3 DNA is TGTGCCAGCAGCACCCGGACAGAGGGGGCCGATACGAACACCGGGGAGCTGTTTTTT. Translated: CASSTRTEGADTNTGELFF.

CDR3 residues: CATSETSGRMETQYF. Written as DNA, the CDR3 is TGTGCCACCAGTGAAACTAGCGGGAGAATGGAGACCCAGTACTTC. The chain links TRBV24-1 to TRBJ2-5; 11 bases are a match to TRBD2. V dropped 4 bases and J dropped 5; count of bases not matched to a gene: 5. Germline V gives CDR1 KGHDR, CDR2 SFDVKD. The CDR3 extends over 15 amino acids.

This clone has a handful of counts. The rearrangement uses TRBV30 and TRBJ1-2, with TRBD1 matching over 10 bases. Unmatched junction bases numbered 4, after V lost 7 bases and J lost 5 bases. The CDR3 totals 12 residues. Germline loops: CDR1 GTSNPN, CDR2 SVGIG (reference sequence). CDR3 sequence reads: CAYLGQGYGYTF. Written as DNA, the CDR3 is TGTGCCTACCTGGGACAGGGGTATGGCTACACCTTC.

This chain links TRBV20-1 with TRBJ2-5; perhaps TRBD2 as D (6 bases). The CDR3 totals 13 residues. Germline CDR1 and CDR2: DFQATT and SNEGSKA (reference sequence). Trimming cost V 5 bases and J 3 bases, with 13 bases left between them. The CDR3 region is CSAGGTGKETQYF. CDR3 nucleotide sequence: TGCAGTGCTGGTGGGACTGGAAAAGAGACCCAGTACTTC.

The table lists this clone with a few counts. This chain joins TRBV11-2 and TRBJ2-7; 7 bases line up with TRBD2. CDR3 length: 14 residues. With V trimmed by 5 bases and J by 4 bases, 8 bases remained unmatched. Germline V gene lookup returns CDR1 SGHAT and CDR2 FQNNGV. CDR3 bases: TGTGCCAGCAGCCCACCCGGGGGGTTTTACGAGCAGTACTTC. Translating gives CASSPPGGFYEQYF.

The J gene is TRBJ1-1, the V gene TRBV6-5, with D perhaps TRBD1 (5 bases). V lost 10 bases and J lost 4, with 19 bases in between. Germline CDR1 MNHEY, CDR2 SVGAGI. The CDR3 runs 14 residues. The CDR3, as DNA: TGTGCCACCGTAGGGGCAGGGCGAGGCACTGAAGCTTTCTTT. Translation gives CATVGAGRGTEAFF.

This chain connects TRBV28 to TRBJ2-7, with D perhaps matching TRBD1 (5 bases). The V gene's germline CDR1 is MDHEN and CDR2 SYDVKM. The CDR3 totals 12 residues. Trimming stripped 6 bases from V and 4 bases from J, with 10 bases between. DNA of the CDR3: TGTGCCAGCAGCCAGGGAAGTTACGAGCAGTACGTC. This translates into CASSQGSYEQYV.

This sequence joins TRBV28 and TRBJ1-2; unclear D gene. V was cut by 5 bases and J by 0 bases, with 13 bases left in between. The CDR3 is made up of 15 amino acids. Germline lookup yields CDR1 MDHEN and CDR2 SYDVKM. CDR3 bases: TGTGCCAGCAGTGCCCAGGAAAGTACTAACTATGGCTACACCTTC. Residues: CASSAQESTNYGYTF.

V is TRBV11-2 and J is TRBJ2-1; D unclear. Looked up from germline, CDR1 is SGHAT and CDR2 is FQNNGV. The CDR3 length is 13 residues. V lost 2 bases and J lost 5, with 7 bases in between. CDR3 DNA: TGTGCCAGCAGCTTAAACGGTGACAATGAGCAGTTCTTC. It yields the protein CASSLNGDNEQFF.

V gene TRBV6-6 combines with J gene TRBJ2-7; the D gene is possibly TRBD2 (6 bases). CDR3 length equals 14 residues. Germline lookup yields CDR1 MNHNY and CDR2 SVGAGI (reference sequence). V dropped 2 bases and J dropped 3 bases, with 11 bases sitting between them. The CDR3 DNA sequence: TGTGCCAGCAGTTACGGGGGGAGAAGCTACGAGCAGTACGTC. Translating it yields CASSYGGRSYEQYV.

CDR3 in amino acids: CASSPGLRKKGGVYNEQFF. As DNA, the CDR3 is TGTGCCAGCAGTCCTGGACTCCGCAAAAAAGGGGGGGTCTACAATGAGCAGTTCTTC. This chain connects TRBV7-9 to TRBJ2-1; TRBD2 is a possible D gene (7 bases). The CDR3 covers 19 residues. V shed 6 bases and J shed 3 bases, with 27 bases lying between them. From germline, CDR1 is SEHNR and CDR2 FQNEAQ (reference sequence).

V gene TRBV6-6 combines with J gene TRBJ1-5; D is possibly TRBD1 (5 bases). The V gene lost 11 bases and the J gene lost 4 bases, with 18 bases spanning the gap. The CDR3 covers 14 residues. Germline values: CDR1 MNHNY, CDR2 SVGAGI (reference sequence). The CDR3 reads CAAKGRGENQPQHF. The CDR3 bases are TGTGCCGCTAAGGGACGGGGGGAAAATCAGCCCCAGCATTTT.

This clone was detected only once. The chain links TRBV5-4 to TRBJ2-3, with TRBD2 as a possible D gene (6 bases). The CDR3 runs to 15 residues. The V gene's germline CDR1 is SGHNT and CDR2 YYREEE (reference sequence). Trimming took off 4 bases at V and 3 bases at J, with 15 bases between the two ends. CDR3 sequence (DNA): TGTGCCAGCAGCCCAAATGGGGGGACTACAGATACGCAGTATTTT. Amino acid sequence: CASSPNGGTTDTQYF.

The CDR3 region is CASSGRDRGGNQPQHF. For the CDR3, the DNA is TGTGCCAGCAGTGGAAGGGACAGGGGTGGCAATCAGCCCCAGCATTTT. The V gene is TRBV28, the J gene TRBJ1-5; 10 positions agree with TRBD1. The V gene's germline CDR1 is MDHEN and CDR2 SYDVKM. The CDR3 spans 16 residues. After removal of 5 bases from V and 2 bases from J, the junction contained 6 bases not matched to a gene.

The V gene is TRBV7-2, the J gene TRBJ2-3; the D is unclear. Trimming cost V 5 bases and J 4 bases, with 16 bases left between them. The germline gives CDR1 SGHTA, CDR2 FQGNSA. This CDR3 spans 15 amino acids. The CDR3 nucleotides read TGTGCCAGCAGCCCCGAGGCGGAGAGGTCAGATACGCAGTATTTT. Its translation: CASSPEAERSDTQYF.

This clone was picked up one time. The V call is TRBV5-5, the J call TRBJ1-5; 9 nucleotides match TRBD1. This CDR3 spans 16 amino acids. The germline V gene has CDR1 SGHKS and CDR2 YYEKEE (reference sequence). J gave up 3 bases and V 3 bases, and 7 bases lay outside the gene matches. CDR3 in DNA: TGTGCCAGCAGCTGGTACCGGGACAGGGTCAATCAGCCCCAGCATTTT. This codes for CASSWYRDRVNQPQHF.

This CDR3 is CATRGGQGSYGYTF. As DNA, the CDR3 is TGTGCCACACGAGGGGGACAGGGCAGTTATGGCTACACCTTC. The chain couples TRBV28 to TRBJ1-2; 9 nucleotides agree with TRBD1. Trimming took 10 bases from V and 5 from J; bases not matched to a gene: 11. Germline CDR1 is MDHEN and CDR2 is SYDVKM. CDR3 size: 14 residues.

The CDR3 reads CASSARGSETQYF. The CDR3, as DNA: TGTGCCAGCAGTGCGCGGGGGTCGGAGACCCAGTACTTC. The V call is TRBV12-3 or TRBV12-4, the J call TRBJ2-5, with TRBD2 matching over 7 bases. The V segment lost 5 bases and the J segment 5 bases; nucleotides outside the gene matches: 5. This CDR3 is built from 13 residues.

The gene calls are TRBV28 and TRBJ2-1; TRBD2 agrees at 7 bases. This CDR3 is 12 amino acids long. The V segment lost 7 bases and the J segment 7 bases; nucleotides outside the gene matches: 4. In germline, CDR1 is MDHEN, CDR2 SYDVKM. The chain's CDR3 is CASNKLANEQFF. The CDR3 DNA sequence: TGTGCCAGCAATAAACTAGCGAATGAGCAGTTCTTC. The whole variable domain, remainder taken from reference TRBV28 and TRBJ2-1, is DVKVTQSSRYLVKRTGEKVFLECVQDMDHENMFWYRQDPGLGLRLIYFSYDVKMKEKGDIPEGYSVSREKKERFSLILESASTNQTSMYLCASNKLANEQFFGPGTRLTVL.